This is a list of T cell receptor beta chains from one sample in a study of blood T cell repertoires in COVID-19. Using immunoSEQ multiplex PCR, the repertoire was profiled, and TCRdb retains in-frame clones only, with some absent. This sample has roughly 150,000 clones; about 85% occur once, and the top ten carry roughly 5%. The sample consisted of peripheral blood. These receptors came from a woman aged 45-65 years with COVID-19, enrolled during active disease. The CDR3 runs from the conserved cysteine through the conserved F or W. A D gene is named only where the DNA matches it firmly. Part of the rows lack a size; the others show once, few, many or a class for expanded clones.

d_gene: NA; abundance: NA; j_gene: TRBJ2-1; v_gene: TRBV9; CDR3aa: CASSASSGAIGNEQFF; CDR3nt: TGTGCCAGCAGCGCCTCCAGCGGCGCCATTGGCAATGAGCAGTTCTTC
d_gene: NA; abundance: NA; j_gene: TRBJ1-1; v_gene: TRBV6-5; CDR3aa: CASSYGQWNTEAFF; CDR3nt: TGTGCCAGCAGTTACGGCCAATGGAACACTGAAGCTTTCTTT
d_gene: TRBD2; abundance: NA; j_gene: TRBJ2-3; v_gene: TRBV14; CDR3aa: CASSLTSGVWTDTQYF; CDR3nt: TGTGCCAGCAGCCTAACTAGCGGGGTTTGGACAGATACGCAGTATTTT
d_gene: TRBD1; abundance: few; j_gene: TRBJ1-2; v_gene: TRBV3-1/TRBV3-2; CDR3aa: CASSYTGVRYGYTF; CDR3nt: TGTGCCAGCAGCTATACAGGGGTTCGCTATGGCTACACCTTC
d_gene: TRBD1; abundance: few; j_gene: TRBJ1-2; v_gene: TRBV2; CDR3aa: CAKAGQGGNYGYTF; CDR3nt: TGTGCCAAGGCTGGACAGGGGGGGAACTATGGCTACACCTTC
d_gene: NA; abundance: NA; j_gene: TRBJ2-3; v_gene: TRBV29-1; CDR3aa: CSVEPGDGTDTQYF; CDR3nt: TGCAGCGTTGAACCAGGGGACGGAACAGATACGCAGTATTTT
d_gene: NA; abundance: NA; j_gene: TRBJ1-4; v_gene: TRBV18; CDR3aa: CASSAGTSNEKLFF; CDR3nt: TGTGCCAGCTCAGCCGGGACTTCTAATGAAAAACTGTTTTTT
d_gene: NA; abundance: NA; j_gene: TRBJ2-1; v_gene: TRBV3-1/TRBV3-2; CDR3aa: CASSQGRTPSYNEQFF; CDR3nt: TGTGCCAGCAGCCAAGGACGGACACCTTCCTACAATGAGCAGTTCTTC
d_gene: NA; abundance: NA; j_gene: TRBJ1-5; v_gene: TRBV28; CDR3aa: CASSLSQPQHF; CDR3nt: TGTGCCAGCAGTTTATCACAGCCCCAGCATTTT
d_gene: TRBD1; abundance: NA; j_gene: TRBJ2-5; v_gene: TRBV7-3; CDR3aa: CASSSRTGDGETQYF; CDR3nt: TGTGCCAGCAGCTCTAGGACAGGGGATGGAGAGACCCAGTACTTC
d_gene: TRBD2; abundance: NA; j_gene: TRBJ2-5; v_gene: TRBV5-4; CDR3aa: CASSHHGLAGGRETQYF; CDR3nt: TGTGCCAGCAGCCACCACGGACTAGCGGGGGGACGAGAGACCCAGTACTTC
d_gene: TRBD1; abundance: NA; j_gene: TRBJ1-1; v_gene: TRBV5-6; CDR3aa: CASSPDRGFAEAFF; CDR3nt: TGTGCCAGCAGCCCGGACAGGGGGTTCGCTGAAGCTTTCTTT
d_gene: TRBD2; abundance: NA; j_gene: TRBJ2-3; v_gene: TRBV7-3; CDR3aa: CASSSSGVGDTQYF; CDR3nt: TGTGCCAGCAGCTCGAGCGGGGTGGGAGATACGCAGTATTTT
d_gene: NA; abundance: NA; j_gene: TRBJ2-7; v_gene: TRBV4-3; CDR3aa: CASSQEYAGTSSYEQYF; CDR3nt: TGCGCCAGCAGCCAAGAATATGCGGGGACGAGCTCCTACGAGCAGTACTTC
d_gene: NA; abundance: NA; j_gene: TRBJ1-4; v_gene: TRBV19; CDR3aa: CASRWQGNEKLFF; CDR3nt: TGTGCCAGTAGGTGGCAGGGAAATGAAAAACTGTTTTTT
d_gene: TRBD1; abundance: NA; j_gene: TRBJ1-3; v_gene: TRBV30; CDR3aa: CAWDRGSGNTIYF; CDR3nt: TGTGCCTGGGACAGGGGATCTGGAAACACCATATATTTT
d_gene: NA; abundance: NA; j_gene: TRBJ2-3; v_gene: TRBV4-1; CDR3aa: CASSQEFFGGKTDTQYF; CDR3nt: TGCGCCAGCAGCCAAGAGTTCTTTGGAGGTAAAACGGATACGCAGTATTTT
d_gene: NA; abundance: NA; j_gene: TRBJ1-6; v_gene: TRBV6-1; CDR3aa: CASSEALREVPHF; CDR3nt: TGTGCCAGCAGTGAAGCGCTTAGGGAGGTACCCCACTTT
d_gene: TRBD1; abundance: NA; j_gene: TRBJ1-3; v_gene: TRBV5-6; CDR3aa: CASKAGTVGNTIYF; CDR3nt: TGTGCCAGCAAAGCCGGGACAGTAGGAAACACCATATATTTT
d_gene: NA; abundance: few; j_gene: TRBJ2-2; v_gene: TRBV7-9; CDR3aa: CASITSRTGELFF; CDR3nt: TGTGCCAGCATCACTTCGAGGACCGGGGAGCTGTTTTTT
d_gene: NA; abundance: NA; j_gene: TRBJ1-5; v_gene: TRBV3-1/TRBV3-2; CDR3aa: CASSQGQGNQPQHF; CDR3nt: TGTGCCAGCAGCCAAGGGCAGGGCAATCAGCCCCAGCATTTT
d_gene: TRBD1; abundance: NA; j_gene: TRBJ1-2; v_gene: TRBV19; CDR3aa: CASRGTASNYGYTF; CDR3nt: TGTGCCAGTAGGGGGACAGCCTCTAACTATGGCTACACCTTC
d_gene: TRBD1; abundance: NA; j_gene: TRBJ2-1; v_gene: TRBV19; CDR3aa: CASSIGQGADEQFF; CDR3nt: TGTGCCAGTAGTATAGGACAGGGGGCCGACGAGCAGTTCTTC
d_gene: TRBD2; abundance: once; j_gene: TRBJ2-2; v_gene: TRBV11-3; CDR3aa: CASRALAGPSTGELFF; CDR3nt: TGTGCCAGCAGAGCACTAGCGGGGCCTTCCACGGGGGAGCTGTTTTTT
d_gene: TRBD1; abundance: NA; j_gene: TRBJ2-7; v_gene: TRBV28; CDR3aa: CASTSGDRDSGYF; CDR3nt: TGTGCCAGCACCTCAGGGGACAGGGATTCTGGGTACTTC
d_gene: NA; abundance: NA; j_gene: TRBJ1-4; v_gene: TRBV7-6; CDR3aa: CASSPLTGVEKLFF; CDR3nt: TGTGCCAGCAGCCCTTTGACAGGCGTTGAAAAACTGTTTTTT
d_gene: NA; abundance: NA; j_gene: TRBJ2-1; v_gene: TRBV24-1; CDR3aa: CATSDRGEQFF; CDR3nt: TGTGCCACCAGTGACAGGGGTGAGCAGTTCTTC
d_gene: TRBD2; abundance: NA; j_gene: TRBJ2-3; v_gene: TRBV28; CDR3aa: CASVAGTSTDTQYF; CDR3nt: TGTGCCAGTGTAGCGGGGACTAGCACAGATACGCAGTATTTT
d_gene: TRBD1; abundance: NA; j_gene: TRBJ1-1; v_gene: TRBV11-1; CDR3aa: CASRWTGDTEAFF; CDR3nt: TGTGCCAGCAGATGGACAGGAGACACTGAAGCTTTCTTT
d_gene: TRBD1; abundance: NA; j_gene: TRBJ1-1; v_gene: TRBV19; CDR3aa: CASSTSGTGVMNTEAFF; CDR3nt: TGTGCCAGTAGTACGTCCGGGACAGGGGTTATGAACACTGAAGCTTTCTTT
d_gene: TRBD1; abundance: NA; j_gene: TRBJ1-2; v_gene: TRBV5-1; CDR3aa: CASSPGQGNGYTF; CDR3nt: TGCGCCAGCAGCCCCGGACAGGGGAATGGCTACACCTTC
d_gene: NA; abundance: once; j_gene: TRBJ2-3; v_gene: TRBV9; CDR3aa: CASSNGALDTDTQYF; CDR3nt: TGTGCCAGCAGCAACGGAGCTTTGGACACAGATACGCAGTATTTT
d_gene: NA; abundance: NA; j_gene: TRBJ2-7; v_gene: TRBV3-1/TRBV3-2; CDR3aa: CASSQATGTLTYEQYF; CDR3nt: TGTGCCAGCAGCCAAGCAACAGGGACCTTAACCTACGAGCAGTACTTC
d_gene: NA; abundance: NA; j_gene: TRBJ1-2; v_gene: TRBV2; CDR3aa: CASSEGLIYGYTF; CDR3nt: TGTGCCAGCAGTGAAGGGCTGATCTATGGCTACACCTTC
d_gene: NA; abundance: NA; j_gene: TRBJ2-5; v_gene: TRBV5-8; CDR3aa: CASSLGLGGETQYF; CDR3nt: TGTGCCAGCAGCTTGGGCTTGGGAGGAGAGACCCAGTACTTC
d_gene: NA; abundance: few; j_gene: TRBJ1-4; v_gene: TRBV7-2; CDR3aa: CASSIQGRVGEKLFF; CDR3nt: TGTGCCAGCAGCATACAAGGGAGGGTTGGGGAAAAACTGTTTTTT
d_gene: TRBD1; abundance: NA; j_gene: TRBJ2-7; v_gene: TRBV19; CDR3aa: CASSGTGVPHEQYF; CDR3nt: TGTGCCAGTAGTGGGACAGGGGTTCCCCACGAGCAGTACTTC
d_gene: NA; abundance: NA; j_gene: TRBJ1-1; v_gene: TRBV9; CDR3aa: CASSVGGRETEAFF; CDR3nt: TGTGCCAGCAGCGTAGGGGGGAGGGAGACTGAAGCTTTCTTT
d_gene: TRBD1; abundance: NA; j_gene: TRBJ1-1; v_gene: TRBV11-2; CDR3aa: CASSQEGQGVFF; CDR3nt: TGTGCCAGCAGCCAAGAGGGACAGGGTGTTTTCTTT
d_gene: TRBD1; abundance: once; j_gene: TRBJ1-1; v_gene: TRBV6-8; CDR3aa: CASSQPVGQGPNTEAFF; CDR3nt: TGTGCCAGCAGTCAACCGGTAGGACAGGGACCGAACACTGAAGCTTTCTTT
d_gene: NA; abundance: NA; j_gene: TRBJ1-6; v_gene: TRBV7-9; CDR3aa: CASSLERPISPLHF; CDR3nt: TGTGCCAGCAGCTTAGAGAGGCCAATTTCACCCCTCCACTTT
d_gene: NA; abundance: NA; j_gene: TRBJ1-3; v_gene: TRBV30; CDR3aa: CAWTRSGSTIYF; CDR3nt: TGTGCCTGGACTCGAAGTGGGAGCACCATATATTTT
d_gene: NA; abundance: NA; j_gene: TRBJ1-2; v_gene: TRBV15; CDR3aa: CATSSLSGTEYGYTF; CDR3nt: TGTGCCACCAGCAGCCTGAGTGGTACAGAATATGGCTACACCTTC
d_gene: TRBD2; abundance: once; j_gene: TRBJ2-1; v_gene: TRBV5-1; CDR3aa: CASSSGTSGGARNEQFF; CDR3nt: TGCGCCAGCAGCTCGGGGACTAGCGGGGGGGCCCGCAATGAGCAGTTCTTC
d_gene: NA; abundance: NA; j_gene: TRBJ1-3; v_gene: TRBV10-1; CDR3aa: CASSEFESGNTIYF; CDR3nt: TGCGCCAGCAGTGAGTTTGAGTCTGGAAACACCATATATTTT
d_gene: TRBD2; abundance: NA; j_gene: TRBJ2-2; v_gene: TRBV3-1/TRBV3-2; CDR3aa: CASRLAGGKSRELFF; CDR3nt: TGTGCCAGCAGACTAGCGGGGGGCAAGAGCCGGGAGCTGTTTTTT
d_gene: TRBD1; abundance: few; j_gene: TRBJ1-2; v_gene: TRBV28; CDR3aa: CASINRGPGYGYTF; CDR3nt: TGTGCCAGCATTAACAGGGGGCCCGGGTATGGCTACACCTTC
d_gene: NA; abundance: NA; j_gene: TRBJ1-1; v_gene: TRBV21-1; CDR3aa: CASSKVGRGAELTEAFF; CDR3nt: NA
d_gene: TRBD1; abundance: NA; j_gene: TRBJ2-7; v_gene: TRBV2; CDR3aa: CASRGQGSYEQYF; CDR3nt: TGTGCCAGCAGGGGACAGGGTTCCTACGAGCAGTACTTC
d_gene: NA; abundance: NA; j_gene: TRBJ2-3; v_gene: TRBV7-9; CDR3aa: CASSWESTDTQYF; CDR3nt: TGTGCCAGCAGCTGGGAGAGCACAGATACGCAGTATTTT
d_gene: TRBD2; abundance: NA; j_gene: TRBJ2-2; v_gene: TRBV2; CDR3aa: CASSALSGVTGELFF; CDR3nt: TGTGCCAGCAGCGCGCTTAGCGGGGTCACCGGGGAGCTGTTTTTT
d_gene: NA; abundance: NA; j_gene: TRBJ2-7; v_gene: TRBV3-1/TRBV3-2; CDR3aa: CASSHTKFEQYF; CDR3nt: TGTGCCAGCAGCCATACAAAATTTGAGCAGTACTTC
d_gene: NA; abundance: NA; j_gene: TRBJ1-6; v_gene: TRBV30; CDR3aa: CAWSVPGSPLHF; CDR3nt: TGTGCCTGGAGTGTACCGGGTTCACCCCTCCACTTT
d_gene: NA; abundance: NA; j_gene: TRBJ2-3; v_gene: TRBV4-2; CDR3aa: CASSGGAADTQYF; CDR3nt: TGTGCCAGCAGCGGGGGGGCCGCAGATACGCAGTATTTT
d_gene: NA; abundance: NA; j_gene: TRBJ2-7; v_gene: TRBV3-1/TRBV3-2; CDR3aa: CASSQEGGSYEQYF; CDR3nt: TGTGCCAGCAGCCAAGAGGGTGGGAGCTACGAGCAGTACTTC
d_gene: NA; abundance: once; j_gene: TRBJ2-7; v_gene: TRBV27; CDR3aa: CASSLSGQDEQYF; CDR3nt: TGTGCCAGCAGTTTATCTGGGCAGGACGAGCAGTACTTC
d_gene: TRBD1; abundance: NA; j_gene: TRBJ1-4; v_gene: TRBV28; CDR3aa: CASSGGAGQKEKLFF; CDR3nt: TGTGCCAGCAGTGGGGGCGCGGGACAGAAGGAAAAACTGTTTTTT
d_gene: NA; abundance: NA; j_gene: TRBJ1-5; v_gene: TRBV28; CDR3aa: CASSQDRYSNQPQHF; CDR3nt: TGTGCCAGCAGCCAGGACAGATATAGCAATCAGCCCCAGCATTTT
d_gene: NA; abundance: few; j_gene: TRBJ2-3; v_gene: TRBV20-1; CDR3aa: CSGLASDTQYF; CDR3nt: TGCAGTGGGCTAGCATCAGATACGCAGTATTTT